This TCR beta chain was sequenced during a study of T-cell reconstitution after alpha-beta-depleted transplantation in children. TCRbeta library preparation incorporated unique molecular identifiers. A single record per CDR3 protein comes from TCRdb applying MiXCR to the PCR reads. The sample holds approximately 590,000 distinct CDR3 sequences, about 11% seen once. CDR1 and CDR2 (germline): MNHEY, SMNVEV (reference sequence). This CDR3 is 11 amino acids long. Between the trimmed V and J ends, which lost 10 bases and 2 bases, there was a span of 9 bases. The gene calls are TRBV27 and TRBJ2-7, with D possibly being TRBD2 (6 bases). Sample: PBMCs from the stem cell graft donor, taken from the stem cell graft. This clonotype was obtained from a human donor who donated a stem cell graft to a child with acute myeloid leukemia. The CDR3 region is CATRRAYEQYF. The DNA of the CDR3 is TGTGCCACACGGAGGGCCTACGAGCAGTACTTC.